This is a list of T cell receptor beta chains from one sample in a study of T cell responses to AZD1222 COVID-19 vaccine. Clones were read by immunoSEQ multiplex PCR, and TCRdb kept only the in-frame ones, dropping some. The sample shows over 110,000 clones, 75% to 90% of them seen only once. Sequenced here: peripheral blood, sampled 28 days after the second AZD1222 dose. Receptors were obtained from an adult who received the AZD1222 COVID-19 vaccine. The CDR3 runs from the conserved cysteine through the conserved F or W. Each record gives: V gene, J gene, D gene, CDR3 DNA, CDR3 protein. A D gene is named only where the DNA matches it firmly.

>TRBV6-6|TRBJ2-5|.
TGTGCCAGCAGTTACAGGGGGATGGTTGAGACCCAGTACTTC
CASSYRGMVETQYF
>TRBV12-3/TRBV12-4|TRBJ1-2|.
TGTGCCAGCAGTCTCACCGGGACACATGGCTACACCTTC
CASSLTGTHGYTF
>TRBV29-1|TRBJ2-3|TRBD2
TGCAGCGTTGCGACTAGCGGACTCACAGATACGCAGTATTTT
CSVATSGLTDTQYF
>TRBV28|TRBJ2-1|.
TGTGCCAGCAGTCGGGCCCCTCGGGAGCAGTTCTTC
CASSRAPREQFF
>TRBV5-1|TRBJ2-7|.
TGCGCCAGCAGCAGTCGAGACGGGCCTAACTCCTACGAGCAGTACTTC
CASSSRDGPNSYEQYF
>TRBV10-3|TRBJ1-6|.
TGTGCCACTCGATGGGGGGAAGATTCACCCCTCCACTTT
CATRWGEDSPLHF
>TRBV27|TRBJ2-5|TRBD2
TGTGCCAGCAGTTCCCTCGGGGGGGGTAAGGAGACCCAGTACTTC
CASSSLGGGKETQYF
>TRBV28|TRBJ2-3|.
TGTGCCAGCAGCCCACCGAGGGAGGCAATAACGCAGTATTTT
CASSPPREAITQYF
>TRBV3-1/TRBV3-2|TRBJ1-3|TRBD1
TGTGCCAGCAGCCCGTGGACAGGGACTGGAAACACCATATATTTT
CASSPWTGTGNTIYF
>TRBV25-1|TRBJ2-1|.
TGTGCCAGCAGTGAATTTAGGGGGGCCTACAATGAGCAGTTCTTC
CASSEFRGAYNEQFF
>TRBV6-2/TRBV6-3|TRBJ1-1|TRBD1
TGTGCCAGCAGTCAACAGGGGGGGAACACTGAAGCTTTCTTT
CASSQQGGNTEAFF
>TRBV7-2|TRBJ2-2|TRBD2
TGTGCCAGCAGCTTAGATGGGGCTAGCGGGAACACCGGGGAGCTGTTTTTT
CASSLDGASGNTGELFF
>TRBV6-5|TRBJ2-7|TRBD2
TGTGCCAGCAGGACTAGCTTCTACGAGCAGTACTTC
CASRTSFYEQYF
>TRBV7-9|TRBJ2-7|TRBD1
TGTGCCAGCAGCACCCGGACAGGGTCCTACGAGCAGTACTTC
CASSTRTGSYEQYF